What follows are 25 T cell receptor beta chains derived from one specimen sequenced in a study of blood T cell repertoires in COVID-19. Sequencing was performed with immunoSEQ multiplex PCR; in TCRdb, only in-frame clones are kept and a portion is missing. The repertoire has some 48,000 clones, about 84% of them found once; the top ten carry under 15%. The specimen sequenced was peripheral blood. The receptors shown here come from a human donor in a cohort sampled during active COVID-19.

The chain employs TRBV6-6 and TRBJ1-3, with a possible D match to TRBD1 (5 bases). The CDR3 consists of 16 residues. Germline V gives CDR1 MNHNY, CDR2 SVGAGI (reference sequence). V gave up 8 bases and J gave up 0 bases, with 17 bases separating them. CDR3 bases: TGTGCCAGCTCCTTAACAGGAGCCTCCTCTGGAAACACCATATATTTT. It translates to CASSLTGASSGNTIYF.

The chain couples TRBV29-1 to TRBJ1-1; 9 bases line up with TRBD1. Germline V gene lookup returns CDR1 SQVTM and CDR2 ANQGSEA. The CDR3 is 13 residues long. The ends lost 7 bases at V and 7 bases at J; junction bases unmatched: 10. CDR3 sequence: CSALQGAAGEAFF. Written as DNA, the CDR3 is TGCAGCGCTCTACAGGGGGCGGCGGGTGAAGCTTTCTTT.

The chain is built from TRBV19 and TRBJ2-3, with TRBD1 matching over 8 bases. This CDR3 region has 14 residues. CDR1 and CDR2 (germline): LNHDA, SQIVND (reference sequence). V dropped 5 bases and J dropped 6; count of bases not matched to a gene: 7. CDR3 nucleotides: TGTGCCAGTAGTGGGAGGACAGGGCGGGATACGCAGTATTTT. Its protein is CASSGRTGRDTQYF. The whole variable domain, remainder taken from reference TRBV19 and TRBJ2-3, is DGGITQSPKYLFRKEGQNVTLSCEQNLNHDAMYWYRQDPGQGLRLIYYSQIVNDFQKGDIAEGYSVSREKKESFPLTVTSAQKNPTAFYLCASSGRTGRDTQYFGPGTRLTVL.

The V and J genes are TRBV29-1 and TRBJ1-2; unclear D gene. Trimming removed 0 bases from V and 6 bases from J, with 11 bases in between. The CDR3 loop spans 13 amino acids. Germline V gives CDR1 SQVTM, CDR2 ANQGSEA. This CDR3 is CSVEDLRGNGYTF. DNA for the CDR3: TGCAGCGTTGAAGATCTTCGGGGAAATGGCTACACCTTC. The full variable domain, in which reference TRBV29-1 and TRBJ1-2 provide the parts outside the CDR3, is SAVISQKPSRDICQRGTSLTIQCQVDSQVTMMFWYRQQPGQSLTLIATANQGSEATYESGFVIDKFPISRPNLTFSTLTVSNMSPEDSSIYLCSVEDLRGNGYTFGSGTRLTVV.

A single count supports this clone. The J gene is TRBJ2-5, the V gene TRBV6-2 or TRBV6-3; TRBD2 is a possible D gene (5 bases). The CDR3 runs 11 residues. V lost 6 bases and J 5 bases, leaving 7 bases between the germline ends. CDR1 is MNHEY, CDR2 SVGEGT, per germline. CDR3 protein: CASSDYETQYF. CDR3 DNA: TGTGCCAGCAGCGACTATGAGACCCAGTACTTC.

Comment on this clone: A junction end diverges from the germline sequence, so it may reflect a read error. V is TRBV7-2 and J is TRBJ2-7, with 7 nucleotides matching TRBD2. Germline V gene sequence: CDR1 SGHTA, CDR2 FQGNSA. This CDR3 spans 15 amino acids. CDR3 loop: CASRLEGGLSYEQYF. CDR3 sequence (DNA): TGTGCCAGCAGGTTAGAGGGAGGGTTGAGCTACGAGCAGTACTTC. Looking up the rest from reference TRBV7-2 and TRBJ2-7 gives the full variable domain: GAGVSQSPSNKVTEKGKDVELRCDPISGHTALYWYRQSLGQGLEFLIYFQGNSAPDKSGLPSDRFSAERTGGSVSTLTIQRTQQEDSAVYLCASRLEGGLSYEQYFGPGTRLTVT.

This chain connects TRBV2 to TRBJ1-2, with D tentatively TRBD1 (6 bases). Between the trimmed V and J ends, which lost 7 bases and 5 bases, there was a span of 14 bases. CDR3 length: 13 residues. CDR1 SNHLY and CDR2 FYNNEI come from the germline V gene. The CDR3 loop reads CASTKGGTYGYTF. CDR3 DNA sequence: TGTGCCAGCACCAAGGGGGGGACTTATGGCTACACCTTC.

This chain links TRBV27 with TRBJ2-3, with TRBD1 matching over 10 bases. The V and J ends lost 5 bases and 1 base, in that order; junction bases with no gene match: 3. The CDR3 has 15 amino acids. Germline-derived CDR1 and CDR2 are MNHEY and SMNVEV (reference sequence). DNA of the CDR3: TGTGCCAGCAGTGTAGACAGGGGGCGCACAGATACGCAGTATTTT. This codes for CASSVDRGRTDTQYF.

J is TRBJ1-2 and V is TRBV11-2; the D gene is possibly TRBD1 (6 bases). The CDR3 totals 16 residues. Germline lookup yields CDR1 SGHAT and CDR2 FQNNGV. V lost 4 bases, J lost 2 bases, and 17 bases lay in between. The CDR3 DNA reads as TGTGCCAGCAGCTCTAATCGGGGGGCTCCCAACTATGGCTACACCTTC. This encodes CASSSNRGAPNYGYTF.

This chain uses TRBV6-2 or TRBV6-3 with TRBJ1-1; 7 bases line up with TRBD1. This CDR3 is built from 11 residues. The J segment lost 9 bases and the V segment lost 4 bases, leaving 2 bases of the junction unmatched. Germline CDR1 reads MNHEY; CDR2 reads SVGEGT. The CDR3 DNA sequence: TGTGCCAGCAGTTCAGGGGGGAAAGCTTTCTTT. It yields the protein CASSSGGKAFF.

This clone has more than one count but fewer than ten. The genes are TRBV27 and TRBJ1-1, with D possibly TRBD1 on 6 matching bases. Germline values: CDR1 MNHEY, CDR2 SMNVEV (reference sequence). V was cut by 2 bases and J by 4 bases, with 14 bases left in between. The CDR3 totals 15 residues. CDR3 residues: CASSLGGARGTEAFF. CDR3 DNA: TGTGCCAGCAGTTTAGGGGGAGCCAGGGGCACTGAAGCTTTCTTT.

The chain uses TRBV7-9 and TRBJ2-5; TRBD2 matches at 8 bases. The germline CDR1 and CDR2 sequences are SEHNR and FQNEAQ (reference sequence). V shed 4 bases, J shed 7 bases, and the junction held 5 bases outside the gene matches. The CDR3 is 13 amino acids. CDR3 in amino acids: CASSSGTRGTQYF. CDR3 DNA: TGTGCCAGCAGCTCCGGGACTAGAGGGACCCAGTACTTC.

The chain joins TRBV9 to TRBJ1-1; 8 bases match TRBD1. Germline CDR1 reads SGDLS; CDR2 reads YYNGEE. Germline trimming cut 3 bases from V and 2 bases from J; bases unmatched to any gene: 6. The CDR3 consists of 15 residues. The CDR3 spells CASSAHRGSNTEAFF. In nucleotides, the CDR3 is TGTGCCAGCAGCGCCCACAGGGGGAGTAACACTGAAGCTTTCTTT.

The chain carries TRBV28 and TRBJ2-1; 9 bases map to TRBD1. The CDR3 sequence is 16 residues long. The germline CDR1 and CDR2 sequences are MDHEN and SYDVKM. J gave up 7 bases and V 6 bases, and 13 bases lay outside the gene matches. Here the CDR3 reads CASRGIRGTGFNEQFF. The CDR3 coding sequence is TGTGCCAGCAGGGGAATCCGCGGGACAGGGTTTAATGAGCAGTTCTTC.

This sequence joins TRBV5-1 and TRBJ2-3, with D perhaps matching TRBD2 (5 bases). CDR1 and CDR2 from the germline V gene are SGHRS and YFSETQ. The length of the CDR3 is 14 residues. Trimming left V 5 bases short and J 2 bases short, with 12 bases between. CDR3 residues: CASSHSGYTDTQYF. The CDR3, as DNA: TGCGCCAGCAGTCACAGCGGATACACAGATACGCAGTATTTT.

The J gene is TRBJ2-7, the V gene TRBV5-1; maybe TRBD2 (5 bases). The CDR3 sequence is 15 residues long. Germline CDR1 SGHRS, CDR2 YFSETQ. Trimming removed 2 bases from V and 3 bases from J, with 15 bases in between. Here the CDR3 reads CASSFSAGEYYEQYF. Here the CDR3 DNA reads TGCGCCAGCAGCTTTAGCGCAGGAGAATACTACGAGCAGTACTTC.

This clone appeared a few times. V is TRBV7-9 and J is TRBJ2-7; the match to TRBD1 covers 7 bases. The germline gives CDR1 SEHNR, CDR2 FQNEAQ (reference sequence). V gave up 5 bases and J gave up 2 bases; unmatched junction bases: 6. The CDR3 covers 14 residues. CDR3 in DNA: TGTGCCAGCAGCCCAAGGGACAGAACCTACGAGCAGTACTTC. Its translation: CASSPRDRTYEQYF.

The DNA for the CDR3 is TGTGCCAGCAGCCCCGCAACAGGGGGCACCTATGGCTACACCTTC. Amino acid sequence: CASSPATGGTYGYTF. This chain links TRBV3-1 (or the pseudogene TRBV3-2) with TRBJ1-2, with 9 bases aligning to TRBD1. The CDR3 runs to 15 residues. Trimming took 4 bases from V and 4 from J; bases not matched to a gene: 7. The germline gives CDR1 LGHDT, CDR2 YNNKEL (reference sequence).

V is TRBV5-6 and J is TRBJ2-1, with D possibly being TRBD1 (6 bases). The CDR3 consists of 15 residues. The V gene's germline CDR1 is SGHDT and CDR2 YYEEEE. Trimming cost V 2 bases and J 4 bases, with 13 bases left between them. Here the CDR3 reads CASSFTADSYNEQFF. The CDR3 DNA reads as TGTGCCAGCAGCTTCACCGCGGACAGTTACAATGAGCAGTTCTTC.

The CDR3 DNA reads as TGTGCCAGCAGCTTAGAAGGGTTGCGGGGGCCGTTCGACTACACCTTC. Encoded protein: CASSLEGLRGPFDYTF. The genes are TRBV11-2 and TRBJ1-2, with D possibly TRBD1 on 6 matching bases. Trimming cost V 0 bases and J 10 bases, with 21 bases left between them. Germline V CDR1 and CDR2: SGHAT, FQNNGV. The CDR3 covers 16 residues.

The chain uses TRBV3-1 (or the pseudogene TRBV3-2) and TRBJ2-3; 9 bases agree with TRBD2. The V gene end was trimmed by 7 bases and the J gene end by 2 bases; junction bases not matched to a gene: 10. In germline, CDR1 is LGHDT, CDR2 YNNKEL (reference sequence). The CDR3 length is 16 residues. The CDR3 reads CASTLRLAVDTDTQYF. The CDR3 DNA reads TGTGCCAGCACCCTCCGACTAGCGGTGGACACAGATACGCAGTATTTT.

V usage is TRBV27 and J usage is TRBJ1-1; D perhaps matches TRBD1 (5 bases). The CDR3 contains 13 residues. V was trimmed by 3 bases and J by 3 bases, leaving 8 bases between them. Germline CDR1 is MNHEY and CDR2 is SMNVEV (reference sequence). Here the CDR3 reads CASSFGGYTEAFF. As DNA, the CDR3 is TGTGCCAGCAGTTTCGGGGGTTACACTGAAGCTTTCTTT.

The chain joins TRBV20-1 to TRBJ1-2, with D tentatively TRBD1 (6 bases). The germline CDR1 and CDR2 sequences are DFQATT and SNEGSKA (reference sequence). V was clipped by 3 bases and J by 2 bases, with 13 bases between them. This CDR3 has 14 residues. In nucleotides, the CDR3 is TGCAGTGCTAGTAGGGGGGGTGGGAACTATGGCTACACCTTC. Translation gives CSASRGGGNYGYTF.

This clone appeared a single time. This rearrangement joins TRBV29-1 to TRBJ2-7; a possible D gene is TRBD2 (6 bases). The germline V gene encodes CDR1 SQVTM and CDR2 ANQGSEA. CDR3 size: 12 residues. Trimming pared 3 bases from V and 9 bases from J, leaving 15 bases between. CDR3 sequence reads: CSVDPGEGGQYF. The DNA of the CDR3 is TGCAGCGTTGATCCGGGAGAGGGCGGGCAGTACTTC.

The gene calls are TRBV2 and TRBJ2-7, with 10 bases that match TRBD2. CDR1 is SNHLY and CDR2 is FYNNEI in the germline V gene. The V gene end was trimmed by 3 bases and the J gene end by 3 bases; junction bases not matched to a gene: 5. The CDR3 contains 15 residues. The CDR3 coding sequence is TGTGCCAGCAGTGAGTGGCTAGCGGGAGACTACGAGCAGTACTTC. Its protein product is CASSEWLAGDYEQYF.